This T cell receptor (beta chain) was sequenced for a study of post-analysis software for immune sequencing data (dated by TCRdb to 2015 to 2017). Regarding the research as a whole: Relapsing-remitting, secondary progressive and progressive-relapsing multiple sclerosis were recorded as disease courses, and subtype annotation was lacking for some patients. Patient repertoires were compared against 11 to 12 previously published healthy control repertoires from donors aged roughly 6 to 27 years. A subset of samples was prepared in parallel using single-end sample barcoding, then pooled and co-amplified after Illumina adapter ligation.

TCR beta repertoires were profiled from peripheral blood of over 10 young patients with multiple sclerosis to demonstrate the VDJtools post-analysis software. The patients with multiple sclerosis were children and adolescents between about 6 and 16 years of age. As regards this clonotype: What this receptor recognizes is not known. Base qualities were left out, and no much larger clone turns up one base away.

Library creation used PCR. The run used an Illumina HiSeq 2500. To reduce PCR and sequencing biases, unique molecular identifiers were incorporated into the TCR beta cDNA libraries. Roughly 500,000 cDNA molecules were obtained for every 1 to 10 million input T cells, so each molecule roughly corresponded to one T cell. The patient libraries were prepared and sequenced using the same protocol as the earlier healthy control dataset. Within a given batch, samples were prepared together, multiplexed and sequenced on the same HiSeq lane. The paper's processing steps were these. MIGEC was used to process the raw barcoded reads, and molecular identifier groups with only a single read were discarded before consensus assembly and CDR3 extraction. VDJtools was used for post-analysis of the clonotype tables, and diversity was normalized by down-sampling every dataset to the size of the smallest sample. In repertoire overlap clustering, CDR3 amino acid sequences, but not nucleotide sequences, were matched to correct batch-related cross-sample contamination. In TCRdb, the public reads were trimmed at Q25 with fastp and aligned with MiXCR, with productive beta chains retained. Identical CDR3 protein sequences are pooled into one entry, listed with their most common genes and DNA. TCRdb assigned the V and J calls; the authors' analysis was not used. For this sample there are about 770,000 distinct CDR3 sequences; about 45% appear just once. The ten largest account for 4.9% of the sample.

Summary of the overall study and its limitations: Significantly lower normalized Chao1 diversity was found in multiple sclerosis patients than in controls, suggesting substantial peripheral T-cell clonal expansion. The multiple sclerosis patient group was slightly younger than the control group. When samples were clustered directly using the F measure, samples prepared in the same batch co-clustered strongly, which prompted a batch-effect correction.

The sequence was obtained from a girl aged 10 to 17 with multiple sclerosis. The material sequenced was blood.

The encoded CDR3 is CASSAGGTEAFF. The DNA is TGTGCCAGCAGTGCAGGCGGGACTGAAGCTTTCTTT. The rearranged segments are TRBV27 and TRBJ1-1; the D segment cannot be called with confidence. V is clipped by 5 bases and J by 5 bases, and the sequence between their germline boundaries is 9 bases long. Inclusive of the bounding cysteine and phenylalanine, the CDR3 is 12 residues long. Of the read, only the CDR3 DNA is kept; its 36 bases are in frame from base 1. The germline V gene (reference sequence) provides CDR1 MNHEY and CDR2 SMNVEV.